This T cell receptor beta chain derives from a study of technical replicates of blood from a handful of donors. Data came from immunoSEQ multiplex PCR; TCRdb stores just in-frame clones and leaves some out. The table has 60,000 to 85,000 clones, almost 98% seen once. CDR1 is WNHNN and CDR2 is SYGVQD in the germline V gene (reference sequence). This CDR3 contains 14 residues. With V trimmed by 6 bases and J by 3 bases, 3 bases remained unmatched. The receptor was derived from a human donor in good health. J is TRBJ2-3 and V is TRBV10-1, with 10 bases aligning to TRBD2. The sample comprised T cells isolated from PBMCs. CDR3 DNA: TGCGCCAGCAGAGGGACTAGCGAGACAGATACGCAGTATTTT. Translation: CASRGTSETDTQYF.